The present T cell receptor beta chain was sequenced within a study of T cell responses to AZD1222 COVID-19 vaccine. Study conclusions and caveats: Once two AZD1222 doses were given, Spike-specific TCR breadth and depth went up.

The V end was cut by 4 bases, the J end by 7 bases, with 17 bases between. The CDR3 consists of 15 residues. CDR1 is SGHNT and CDR2 is YYREEE in the germline V gene (reference sequence). Produced via immunoSEQ multiplex PCR; TCRdb's table is partial and in-frame only. This repertoire shows 100,000 to 150,000 clones, roughly 90% found once; its top ten account for 1.5% to 1.8%. To note about this clone: Its antigen is as yet unknown.

The TCR originated in an adult in good health. The rearrangement links TRBV5-4 to TRBJ1-4, with a tentative D call TRBD1 (5 bases). This specimen consisted of peripheral blood, obtained on day 0 of AZD1222 vaccination. The CDR3, as DNA: TGTGCCAGCAGCCAAGCGGGGACCCCGGGTGAAAAACTGTTTTTT. Translation gives CASSQAGTPGEKLFF.